The following is a T cell receptor (beta chain) sequence with its context. This clone's antigen is unknown. No clone much larger than this one lies a single base away; base qualities are absent. The data are from a study of PD-L1 blockade in urothelial cancer (dated by TCRdb to 2015 to 2018). For the wider study: About 90% of the 29 patients were identified as males with urothelial cancer of bladder origin, and a prior smoking history was reported by 18 of 29 patients. An ECOG performance status of 0 or 1 was recorded for the patients, and 0 to 3 prior chemotherapy regimens had been received by the patients. Blood samples were analyzed at two time points: 3 weeks after treatment start (second dose) and 6 weeks after treatment start. A median of about 150,000 T cells and some 82,000 unique TCRs was obtained from blood samples, and a median clonality of approximately 0.08 was observed. An exploratory multi-omic analysis was conducted of the somatic, immune and clinical correlates of response to PD-L1 blockade with atezolizumab in urothelial cancer. Pretreatment tumor samples, along with matched peripheral blood serially collected before and after atezolizumab treatment, were subjected to TCR sequencing. Durable clinical benefit was defined as a progression-free survival longer than 6 months, and TCR features were additionally tested against progression-free survival and overall survival. Whole exome sequencing and RNA sequencing of pretreatment tumors were performed alongside TCR sequencing in the same patients. Durable clinical benefit was achieved by nine patients but not by the remaining 20. Over 28 patients had pretreatment blood TCR-seq, some 24 had at least one posttreatment blood collection, and some 24 had tumor TCR-seq. Overall study outcomes, separate from this receptor: Improved progression-free and overall survival was associated with having pretreatment peripheral blood TCR clonality below the median. Because of the small sample size (n ≈ 29) and the many exploratory analyses performed, the results are intended to be regarded as hypothesis-generating. Patients with durable benefit showed greater expansion of tumor-associated TCR clones in peripheral blood 3 weeks after starting treatment (n ≈ 23, p = 0.022).

Each PCR received spiked-in synthetic TCR analog templates so that absolute template abundance could be estimated from read counts. TCRbeta CDR3 regions were amplified from genomic DNA with bias-controlled V and J gene primers using the immunoSEQ assay. Rearranged TCRbeta segments were sequenced at approximately 20X coverage. From the authors' description of their analysis: Clustering was used to correct sequencing errors, and CDR3s were annotated against IMGT to assign V, D and J genes. Downstream analyses used only productive TCRbeta rearrangements, leaving out any out-of-frame or stop-codon sequences. Clonality was computed as one minus Shannon entropy normalized by the log of the number of unique productive sequences. Clones differing between time points or between blood and tumor were identified by Fisher's exact test with Benjamini-Hochberg correction at adjusted p below 0.01. In its TCRdb copy, this immuneACCESS table keeps in-frame sequences only and misses some clones. Where compared with another copy, unresolved V genes explain less than half of these, and the others have no known cause. Clone size and V and J calls were adopted from that table, with D and trimming inferred from the DNA. The sample contains nearly 45,000 clones, about 88% of them found a single time. The top ten hold around 25% of the sample.

This specimen's time point label, per the study, means: pretreatment peripheral blood. The Qiagen DNeasy Blood extraction kit was used to purify genomic DNA from total PBMCs and tumor samples. PBMCs were collected pretreatment and during treatment, and were isolated and stored as previously described. V drops 1 base and J drops 3 bases, leaving 13 bases in between. The CDR3 runs 15 residues from the cysteine to the phenylalanine. Here the CDR3 DNA is all that survives: 45 bases in frame from base 1. Based on the germline V gene, the CDR1 and CDR2 sequences are SNHLY and FYNNEI. This sequence was found in a donor aged 40 or over with urothelial cancer. The sample consisted of PBMCs, taken around atezolizumab (anti-PD-L1) treatment. The chain employs TRBV2 and TRBJ2-7; the D segment could be TRBD1, given 7 matching bases. The DNA sequence is given as TGTGCCAGCAGTGAAGGGCAGGGGGGCCTCTACGAGCAGTACTTC. It translates to CASSEGQGGLYEQYF.